The clone carrying this TCR beta chain was detected many times. What it binds is unknown. The data were taken from a study of human T cells and chemical hapten exposure. For the study at large: Minor volume differences among pooled libraries chiefly drove per-sample TCR yield variation. Study-level findings and limits: Unchanged with DPC sensitization were TCRs above 1 in 1000 frequency. The study found that PT1 expanded TCR counts correlated positively with patch test score.

It was the library that attached unique molecular identifiers to individual cDNA molecules. TCRdb fed the RACE reads into MiXCR, producing one record per CDR3 protein. The data contain 62,000 or so distinct CDR3 sequences, roughly 9.7% of them singletons. J gave up 6 bases and V 7 bases, and 10 bases lay outside the gene matches. The CDR3 runs 16 residues. Germline V gene lookup returns CDR1 SGHAT and CDR2 FQNNGV. Regarding time point: pre-sensitization, week 0. Treatment here: therapeutic diphenylcyclopropenone sensitization with weekly scalp DPC. The sequencing used whole blood, collected in connection with sensitization to the hapten diphenylcyclopropenone (DPC). The TCR was taken from a woman aged 45-65 years with alopecia areata. Some clones in this sample may be carry-over from other donors' samples. V gene TRBV11-2 combines with J gene TRBJ2-1; 12 bases are a match to TRBD1. CDR3 loop: CASTILGTGGRNEQFF. The CDR3 DNA is TGTGCCAGCACCATCCTAGGGACAGGGGGCCGCAATGAGCAGTTCTTC.